These 32 T cell receptor beta chains were sequenced from one sample in a study of glioma-infiltrating T cells. The iRepertoire nested amplicon-rescue multiplex PCR amplified TCR alpha and beta CDR3s from RNA. TCRdb called the multiplex PCR reads again in MiXCR, with one record for every CDR3 protein. The data contain tens of thousands of distinct CDR3 sequences, roughly 39% of them singletons. The material sequenced was glioma tissue, nonneoplastic brain tissue, or PBMCs (not recorded which). These receptors originate from a human donor with low-grade glioma or glioblastoma, undergoing nonglioma brain surgery, or in good health (not recorded which).

Notes on this clonotype: Mismatch with germline at one junction end may stem from a read error. This chain connects TRBV3-1 to TRBJ2-1; D is possibly TRBD2 (6 bases). Germline V gives CDR1 LGHDT, CDR2 YNNKEL (reference sequence). The CDR3 is made up of 14 amino acids. CDR3 sequence reads: CASSQRGASGEVHF. In DNA, the CDR3 is TGTGCCAGCAGCCAACGTGGGGCTAGTGGGGAGGTGCACTTC.

At least ten counts were recorded for this clonotype. The chain couples TRBV28 to TRBJ2-3, with 7 bases that match TRBD2. Losses at the gene ends were 5 bases for V and 4 bases for J; bases not matched to a gene: 6. Germline CDR1 reads MDHEN; CDR2 reads SYDVKM. The CDR3 contains 14 residues. CDR3 in amino acids: CASSPGGTADTQYF. DNA of the CDR3: TGTGCCAGCAGTCCGGGGGGTACGGCAGATACGCAGTATTTT.

This clonotype occurred many times. The rearrangement links TRBV3-1 to TRBJ1-5; perhaps TRBD1 as D (5 bases). Looked up from germline, CDR1 is LGHDT and CDR2 is YNNKEL (reference sequence). There are 13 residues in the CDR3. V was clipped by 3 bases and J by 9 bases, with 12 bases between them. CDR3 bases: TGTGCCAGCAGCCACGGGACGACCCTGCCCCAGCATTTT. Protein product: CASSHGTTLPQHF.

This clonotype was recorded at least ten times. J is TRBJ2-7 and V is TRBV12-3 or TRBV12-4, with no clear D. This CDR3 has 10 amino acids. Deletions cut 6 bases from V and 2 bases from J, with 2 bases between. CDR3 DNA: TGTGCCAGCAGCGCCTACGAGCAGTACTTC. Translated: CASSAYEQYF.

A note on this clonotype: Sequence at one end of the junction differs from germline and may be a read error. V gene TRBV7-2 combines with J gene TRBJ2-5; 12 bases map to TRBD2. The germline V gene encodes CDR1 SGHTA and CDR2 FQGNSA. The CDR3 extends over 17 amino acids. Written as DNA, the CDR3 is TGTGCTAGCAGCTATGGGACTAGCGGGTGGAGATGGGAGACCCAGTACTTC. The encoded protein is CASSYGTSGWRWETQYF.

The sample holds many counts of this clonotype. V usage is TRBV6-2 or TRBV6-3 and J usage is TRBJ2-1; 8 nucleotides match TRBD1. The CDR3 consists of 17 residues. Germline CDR1 MNHEY, CDR2 SVGEGT. The J segment lost 0 bases and the V segment lost 5 bases, leaving 9 bases of the junction unmatched. CDR3 sequence: CASSARTGSSSYNEQFF. CDR3 nucleotides: TGTGCCAGCAGTGCCCGGACAGGGTCGAGCTCCTACAATGAGCAGTTCTTC.

This clonotype was counted many times. The chain joins TRBV7-3 to TRBJ2-1; D remains unclear. Looked up from germline, CDR1 is SGHTA and CDR2 is FQGTGA. Trimming took off 5 bases at V and 0 bases at J, with 11 bases between the two ends. The CDR3 consists of 15 residues. This CDR3 is CASSQSRSSYNEQFF. The CDR3 DNA sequence: TGTGCCAGCAGCCAATCTAGGAGCTCCTACAATGAGCAGTTCTTC. Variable domain in full (rest from reference TRBV7-3 and TRBJ2-1): GAGVSQTPSNKVTEKGKYVELRCDPISGHTALYWYRQSLGQGPEFLIYFQGTGAADDSGLPNDRFFAVRPEGSVSTLKIQRTERGDSAVYLCASSQSRSSYNEQFFGPGTRLTVL.

In the case of this clonotype: This may stem from a read error, because a much larger clone lies one nucleotide away. The rearrangement uses TRBV19 and TRBJ2-2, with 7 bases lining up with TRBD1. Losses at the gene ends were 7 bases for V and 4 bases for J; bases not matched to a gene: 9. Germline CDR1 is LNHDA and CDR2 is SQIVND (reference sequence). The CDR3 contains 15 residues. CDR3 sequence reads: CASIPAGGFTGELFF. The CDR3 DNA reads as TGTGCCAGTATCCCGGCAGGGGGTTTCACCGGGGAGCTGTTTTTT.

This clonotype was observed at least ten times. The junction and the germline gene differ at one end; a read error may be behind it. V and J are TRBV20-1 and TRBJ2-7; D unclear. This CDR3 contains 12 residues. Germline V gene lookup returns CDR1 DFQATT and CDR2 SNEGSKA (reference sequence). DNA for the CDR3: TGCAGTGCTAGAGATCGTGTATCAAATCAGGCGTTC. Its translation is CSARDRVSNQAF.

This clonotype was detected a few times. The gene calls are TRBV12-3 or TRBV12-4 and TRBJ1-5; D is unclear. This CDR3 contains 14 residues. Between the trimmed V and J ends, which lost 6 bases and 3 bases, there was a span of 12 bases. The CDR3 loop reads CASRGRLDNQPQHF. The CDR3 bases are TGTGCCAGCAGGGGGAGACTAGACAATCAGCCCCAGCATTTT.

The chain is built from TRBV4-1 and TRBJ2-5; a possible D gene is TRBD2 (5 bases). CDR1 and CDR2 from the germline V gene are MGHRA and YSYEKL. The CDR3 extends over 14 amino acids. Trimming stripped 1 base from V and 9 bases from J, with 15 bases between. The CDR3 DNA follows: TGCGCCAGCAGCCAAGCACGGCTCCAGGAGGCCCAGTACTTC. This encodes CASSQARLQEAQYF.

The rearrangement uses TRBV6-1 and TRBJ2-7; D is uncertain. CDR3 length equals 13 residues. Looked up from germline, CDR1 is MNHNS and CDR2 is SASEGT. V was trimmed by 4 bases and J by 2 bases, leaving 9 bases between them. For the CDR3, the DNA is TGTGCCAGCAGTGGACGGTTACCCTACGAGCAGTACTTC. This codes for CASSGRLPYEQYF.

Many counts were recorded for this clonotype. CDR3 nucleotides: TGTGCCAGCAGCCAAGATCTTTCCAGGGTGAACATTCAGTACTTC. It specifies CASSQDLSRVNIQYF. The chain carries TRBV3-1 and TRBJ2-4, with D possibly TRBD1 on 5 matching bases. V lost 0 bases and J 7 bases, leaving 13 bases between the germline ends. Germline loops: CDR1 LGHDT, CDR2 YNNKEL (reference sequence). The CDR3 spans 15 residues.

The chain joins TRBV7-9 to TRBJ2-1; the D is unclear. V lost 0 bases and J 1 base, leaving 10 bases between the germline ends. The length of the CDR3 is 16 residues. From germline, CDR1 is SEHNR and CDR2 FQNEAQ (reference sequence). CDR3 protein: CASSLATGTSYNEQFF. CDR3 nucleotide sequence: TGTGCCAGCAGCTTAGCCACGGGTACATCCTACAATGAGCAGTTCTTC.

Notes on this clonotype: A read error may explain this, as a much larger clone is one base away. The J gene is TRBJ1-1, the V gene TRBV19, with D uncertain. The CDR3 extends over 15 amino acids. Germline CDR1 LNHDA, CDR2 SQIVND (reference sequence). The CDR3 coding sequence is TGTGCCAGTAGTATTACATCGCTCGGAGGCACTAAAGCTTTCTTT. Translation: CASSITSLGGTKAFF.

This clonotype was seen once. A much larger clone lies a single base off, so this may be a read error. The CDR3 does not end in the conserved phenylalanine or tryptophan, so this is likely a read error. The chain uses TRBV29-1 and TRBJ2-5; D may be TRBD2 (6 bases). Trimming shortened V by 5 bases and J by 5 bases, and 18 bases separated the two germline ends. Germline CDR1 and CDR2: SQVTM and ANQGSEA. This CDR3 comprises 14 residues. CDR3 DNA: TGCAGCGTTCGTGTGGGACCTGGGAGGGAGACCCAGTACCTC. Its protein is CSVRVGPGRETQYL.

This clonotype was recorded many times. The chain uses TRBV7-8 and TRBJ2-5; D might be TRBD1 (5 bases). This CDR3 spans 13 amino acids. With 1 base removed from V and 2 bases from J, the gap between germline ends came to 5 bases. The V gene's germline CDR1 is SGHVS and CDR2 FQNEAQ. CDR3: CASSLGQQETQYF. The CDR3 region has the DNA TGTGCCAGCAGCTTAGGACAGCAAGAGACCCAGTACTTC.

This rearrangement joins TRBV25-1 to TRBJ2-3; 10 nucleotides line up with TRBD1. The V gene's germline CDR1 is MGHDK and CDR2 SYGVNS. The CDR3 totals 15 residues. V was pared by 1 base and J by 5 bases, with 3 bases of the junction left unmatched. In nucleotides, the CDR3 is TGTGCCAGCAGTGAATCAGACAGGGGGCGAGATACGCAGTATTTT. Translation gives CASSESDRGRDTQYF.

Ten or more counts support this clonotype. This chain uses TRBV5-1 with TRBJ2-3, with 13 bases that match TRBD2. CDR3 size: 17 residues. With 2 bases clipped from V and 5 bases from J, the junction kept 8 bases outside the gene matches. Germline-derived CDR1 and CDR2 are SGHRS and YFSETQ. The CDR3 sequence is CASSFGTSGNSRDTQYF. CDR3 nucleotides: TGCGCCAGCAGCTTCGGGACTAGCGGGAATTCTCGAGATACGCAGTATTTT.

This clonotype was seen many times. The CDR3 protein is CASSYSILGQGDGEQYF. CDR3 bases: TGTGCCAGCAGTTACTCGATATTAGGACAGGGGGACGGCGAGCAGTACTTC. The chain links TRBV6-2 or TRBV6-3 to TRBJ2-7, with TRBD1 identical over 10 bases. J was trimmed by 6 bases and V by 0 bases; bases with no gene match: 11. The CDR3 sequence is 17 residues long. Germline-derived CDR1 and CDR2 are MNHEY and SVGEGT.

This clonotype showed up many times. The rearrangement uses TRBV3-1 and TRBJ2-5; D possibly corresponds to TRBD1 (5 bases). The CDR3 covers 12 residues. The V gene lost 3 bases and the J gene lost 7 bases, with 9 bases spanning the gap. Germline V gives CDR1 LGHDT, CDR2 YNNKEL (reference sequence). The CDR3 DNA follows: TGTGCCAGCAGCCATCAGGGCCGGACCCAGTACTTC. Translation gives CASSHQGRTQYF.

This clonotype occurred a few times. The chain couples TRBV5-1 to TRBJ2-1; D may be TRBD2 (5 bases). Germline V lookup: CDR1 SGHRS, CDR2 YFSETQ. This CDR3 spans 13 amino acids. V was clipped by 3 bases and J by 9 bases, with 13 bases between them. The CDR3 DNA sequence: TGCGCCAGCAGCTCCCTCGCCCGGGGTGAGCAGTTCTTC. Protein sequence: CASSSLARGEQFF.

A word on this clonotype: A much larger clone is a single base away; this may be a read error. The gene calls are TRBV19 and TRBJ2-7; 12 bases fit TRBD1. CDR3 size: 14 residues. Germline V lookup: CDR1 LNHDA, CDR2 SQIVND (reference sequence). The CDR3 nucleotides read TGTTCCAGTACCCCGGGACAGGGGGCTTCCGAGCAGTACTTC. This encodes CSSTPGQGASEQYF.

The J gene is TRBJ2-7, the V gene TRBV6-2 or TRBV6-3; D is perhaps TRBD2 (5 bases). Germline V gene data show CDR1 as MNHEY and CDR2 as SVGEGT. This CDR3 is 14 amino acids long. V lost 4 bases and J 2 bases, leaving 12 bases between the germline ends. In DNA form, the CDR3 reads TGTGCCAGCAGTTTCGGACCCGGGACCTACGAGCAGTACTTC. Translating gives CASSFGPGTYEQYF.

This clonotype has a count of ten or more. The rearrangement links TRBV18 to TRBJ2-1; D might be TRBD2 (6 bases). The CDR3 contains 16 residues. Germline V gives CDR1 KGHSH, CDR2 LQKENI. V gave up 0 bases and J gave up 4 bases, with 13 bases separating them. CDR3 DNA: TGTGCCAGCTCACCACCCCTAGCGACAACGTACAATGAGCAGTTCTTC. Protein: CASSPPLATTYNEQFF.

As for this clonotype: This likely comes from a read error, as the CDR3 has no conserved phenylalanine or tryptophan at its end. Because the CDR3's place on the DNA is in doubt, the DNA is left out and the CDR3 is given as listed by TCRdb. The J gene is TRBJ2-6, the V gene TRBV20-1; the listed D gene, TRBD1, was not tested against the DNA. The CDR3 has 17 residues if both end residues are counted. CDR1 is DFQATT, CDR2 SNEGSKA, per germline (reference sequence). This CDR3 is CSARDDGTHAGANVLIS.

This clonotype was observed once. CDR3 DNA sequence: TGTGCCAGCAGTACGCCGTCAACCCAACCTGGGACTCACTCTATGGCCTACCAAGAGGCCCAGTACTTC. The encoded protein is CASSTPSTQPGTHSMAYQEAQYF. The chain joins TRBV28 to TRBJ2-7, with D perhaps TRBD2 (6 bases). With 5 bases removed from V and 10 bases from J, the gap between germline ends came to 48 bases. CDR1 and CDR2 from the germline V gene are MDHEN and SYDVKM. This CDR3 is 23 amino acids long.

A remark on this clonotype: A much larger clone differs by one base, so this may be a read error. The chain combines TRBV29-1 with TRBJ1-2; D uncertain. Germline CDR1 and CDR2: SQVTM and ANQGSEA. CDR3 length equals 11 residues. V lost 0 bases, J lost 7 bases, and 6 bases lay in between. CDR3 sequence: CSVEDDCGYTF. The CDR3, as DNA: TGCAGCGTTGAAGACGACTGTGGCTACACCTTC.

This clonotype was observed many times. The CDR3, as DNA: TGTGCCAGCAGTCCCCGGCGGGGGGGATCTTACACTGAAGCTTTCTTT. Translation: CASSPRRGGSYTEAFF. The chain carries TRBV6-2 or TRBV6-3 and TRBJ1-1; D perhaps matches TRBD1 (5 bases). Between the trimmed V and J ends, which lost 5 bases and 3 bases, there was a span of 19 bases. The CDR3 is 16 amino acids. The germline V gene has CDR1 MNHEY and CDR2 SVGEGT.

To note about this clonotype: This may stem from a read error, because a much larger clone lies one nucleotide away. The CDR3 does not close with the conserved phenylalanine or tryptophan, likely indicating a read error. V usage is TRBV5-1 and J usage is TRBJ1-6; 11 nucleotides line up with TRBD1. Germline CDR1 and CDR2: SGHRS and YFSETQ. The CDR3 is made up of 14 amino acids. V shed 4 bases and J 10 bases; nucleotides not matched to a gene: 4. In DNA form, the CDR3 reads TGCGCCAGCAGCAGGACAGGGGGCGACTCACCCCTCCACCTT. Translating it yields CASSRTGGDSPLHL.

This clonotype was detected many times. The rearrangement links TRBV5-4 to TRBJ1-2; TRBD1 might be the D (5 bases). The CDR3 spans 13 residues. The germline gives CDR1 SGHNT, CDR2 YYREEE (reference sequence). Trimming took 3 bases from V and 6 from J, leaving 12 bases between them. The CDR3 nucleotides are TGTGCCAGCAGCTACGGGACCGCAGATGGCTACACCTTC. Residues: CASSYGTADGYTF.

J is TRBJ1-2 and V is TRBV4-1; D is undetermined. The CDR3 loop spans 15 amino acids. The germline CDR1 and CDR2 sequences are MGHRA and YSYEKL. Trimming stripped 4 bases from V and 11 bases from J, with 23 bases between. The CDR3 protein is CASSPESFPNYEYTF. The CDR3 nucleotides read TGCGCCAGCAGCCCAGAGTCTTTTCCTAACTATGAATACACCTTC.